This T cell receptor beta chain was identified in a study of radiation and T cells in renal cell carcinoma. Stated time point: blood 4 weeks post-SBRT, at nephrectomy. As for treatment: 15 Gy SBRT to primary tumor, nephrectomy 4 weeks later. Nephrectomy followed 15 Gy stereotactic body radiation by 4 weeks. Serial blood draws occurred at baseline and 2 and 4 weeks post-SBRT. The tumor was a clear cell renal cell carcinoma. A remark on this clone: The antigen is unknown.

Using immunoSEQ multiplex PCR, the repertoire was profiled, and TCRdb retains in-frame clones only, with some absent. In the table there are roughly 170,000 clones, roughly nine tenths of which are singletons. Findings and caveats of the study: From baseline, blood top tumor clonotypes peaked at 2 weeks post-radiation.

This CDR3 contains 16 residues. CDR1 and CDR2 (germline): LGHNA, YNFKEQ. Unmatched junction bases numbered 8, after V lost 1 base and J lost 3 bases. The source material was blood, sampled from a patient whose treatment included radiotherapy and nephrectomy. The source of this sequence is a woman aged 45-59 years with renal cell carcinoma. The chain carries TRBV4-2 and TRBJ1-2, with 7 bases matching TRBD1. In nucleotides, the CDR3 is TGTGCCAGCAGCCAAGTCACGACAGGGAGGGACTATGGCTACACCTTC. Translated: CASSQVTTGRDYGYTF.